One sample yielded the 14 T cell receptor beta chains listed below, sequenced in a study of blood T cells in healthy people across ages. PCR was performed a second time for about 6 to 12 cycles using a sample-barcoded 5' primer and a J-beta primer mix. TCRdb analysed the 5' RACE reads with MiXCR anew, one entry per CDR3 protein. The sample records about 800,000 distinct CDR3 sequences, around 25% being singletons. The same sample was also used in a study of T cells of mothers and their children.

The sample was blood. Receptors originate from a boy younger than 18 in good health.

The V call is TRBV2, the J call TRBJ2-1, with TRBD2 identical over 12 bases. Trimming took 7 bases from V and 4 from J; bases not matched to a gene: 5. The CDR3 length is 15 residues. The germline V gene has CDR1 SNHLY and CDR2 FYNNEI. The CDR3 spells CASTQLAGGYNEQFF. In nucleotides, the CDR3 is TGTGCCAGCACCCAACTAGCGGGGGGATACAATGAGCAGTTCTTC.

The rearrangement links TRBV4-1 to TRBJ1-4; D might be TRBD1 (5 bases). Trimming removed 1 base at V and 5 bases at J, with 11 bases between. This CDR3 spans 15 amino acids. Germline CDR1 and CDR2: MGHRA and YSYEKL. CDR3 protein: CASSQAGLPNEKLFF. Here the CDR3 DNA reads TGCGCCAGCAGCCAAGCGGGACTGCCGAATGAAAAACTGTTTTTT.

The chain carries TRBV4-3 and TRBJ1-2; possibly TRBD1 for D (5 bases). From germline, CDR1 is LGHNA and CDR2 YSLEER. Trimming removed 0 bases at V and 0 bases at J, with 8 bases between. The CDR3 totals 15 residues. CDR3 amino acids: CASSQDRESNYGYTF. The CDR3 DNA reads as TGCGCCAGCAGCCAAGACAGGGAATCTAACTATGGCTACACCTTC.

This clonotype came up a few times. V gene TRBV7-9 combines with J gene TRBJ2-5; D is possibly TRBD2 (6 bases). Trimming left V 11 bases short and J 5 bases short, with 18 bases between. Germline V gene lookup returns CDR1 SEHNR and CDR2 FQNEAQ (reference sequence). The CDR3 covers 13 residues. CDR3 DNA: TGTGCCCTTGATGGACTACCCAGTGAGACCCAGTACTTC. Translating gives CALDGLPSETQYF.

J is TRBJ2-6 and V is TRBV10-3; a weak D match, TRBD1 (6 bases). The CDR3 has 15 residues. The germline V gene has CDR1 ENHRY and CDR2 SYGVKD. Trimming left V 3 bases short and J 0 bases short, with 6 bases between. The CDR3 region has the DNA TGTGCCATCAGTGACAGGGGCTCTGGGGCCAACGTCCTGACTTTC. Amino acids: CAISDRGSGANVLTF.

This chain links TRBV11-2 with TRBJ2-3, with D perhaps TRBD2 (5 bases). Looked up from germline, CDR1 is SGHAT and CDR2 is FQNNGV. Trimming shortened V by 1 base and J by 0 bases, and 11 bases separated the two germline ends. This CDR3 has 16 residues. The CDR3 spells CASSLGRAGSTDTQYF. DNA of the CDR3: TGTGCCAGCAGCTTAGGCCGGGCGGGTAGCACAGATACGCAGTATTTT.

This chain joins TRBV6-5 and TRBJ2-4; TRBD2 aligns across 7 bases. Germline V gene data show CDR1 as MNHEY and CDR2 as SVGAGI. The CDR3 covers 16 residues. The trim removed 0 bases at V and 2 bases at J, leaving 4 bases unmatched. CDR3 loop: CASSYSGGVTKNIQYF. The CDR3 DNA follows: TGTGCCAGCAGTTACTCGGGAGGGGTAACCAAAAACATTCAGTACTTC.

There are a few counts of this clonotype. V gene TRBV28 combines with J gene TRBJ1-5, with a possible D match to TRBD1 (5 bases). This CDR3 contains 17 residues. V lost 2 bases, J lost 2 bases, and 16 bases lay in between. Germline CDR1 reads MDHEN; CDR2 reads SYDVKM. The CDR3 coding sequence is TGTGCCAGCAGTTTAGGAAGCTTAGAAGGGGGCAATCAGCCCCAGCATTTT. Translating gives CASSLGSLEGGNQPQHF.

This chain links TRBV5-1 with TRBJ2-7; no clear D. CDR3 size: 12 residues. Germline V lookup: CDR1 SGHRS, CDR2 YFSETQ. V was cut by 4 bases and J by 2 bases, with 7 bases left in between. The CDR3 reads CASSDGAYEQYF. The CDR3 DNA follows: TGCGCCAGCAGCGACGGTGCCTACGAGCAGTACTTC.

The chain links TRBV5-1 to TRBJ1-4; 8 bases line up with TRBD1. V lost 3 bases, J lost 7 bases, and 5 bases stayed unmatched. Germline assignment: CDR1 SGHRS and CDR2 YFSETQ. The CDR3 extends over 14 amino acids. The CDR3 spells CASSSDRAAEKLFF. DNA for the CDR3: TGCGCCAGCAGCTCGGACAGGGCGGCTGAAAAACTGTTTTTT.

The rearrangement uses TRBV2 and TRBJ2-1, with a weak D call TRBD2 (6 bases). Trimming stripped 5 bases from V and 0 bases from J, with 8 bases between. The CDR3 spans 14 residues. Looked up from germline, CDR1 is SNHLY and CDR2 is FYNNEI. CDR3 sequence: CASSLAFSYNEQFF. As DNA, the CDR3 is TGTGCCAGCAGTCTAGCGTTCTCCTACAATGAGCAGTTCTTC.

This clonotype was observed a handful of times. The rearrangement links TRBV7-6 to TRBJ2-6; 9 nucleotides match TRBD1. Germline loops: CDR1 SGHVS, CDR2 FNYEAQ. CDR3 size: 18 residues. Trimming took 5 bases from V and 0 from J; bases not matched to a gene: 8. In DNA form, the CDR3 reads TGTGCCAGCAGCCCTTGGACAGGGGCATCCTCTGGGGCCAACGTCCTGACTTTC. Its protein is CASSPWTGASSGANVLTF.

This sequence joins TRBV6-1 and TRBJ2-3; 8 bases align to TRBD2. V lost 2 bases, J lost 7 bases, and 14 bases stayed unmatched. Germline CDR1 MNHNS, CDR2 SASEGT. This CDR3 region has 17 residues. CDR3 in DNA: TGTGCCAGCAGTGAATTAGGCGAGCGGGGGCCCCCCCATACGCAGTATTTT. This encodes CASSELGERGPPHTQYF.

The rearrangement uses TRBV12-5 and TRBJ2-5; 8 nucleotides match TRBD2. The DNA matches TRBJ2-7 better at its end, which makes the J call doubtful. Looked up from germline, CDR1 is LGHNT and CDR2 is FRNRAP. CDR3 length: 12 residues. CDR3 residues: CASGPGGYEQYF. In DNA, the CDR3 is TGTGCTAGCGGTCCGGGGGGGTACGAGCAGTACTTC.